This T cell receptor beta chain was found in a study of T cell responses to AZD1222 COVID-19 vaccine (dated by TCRdb to the early 2020s). Regarding the research as a whole: AZD1222 recipients with second doses at about 4 weeks or about 12 weeks were pooled, because spike-specific TCR depth and breadth did not differ between schedules. TCR sequencing was performed for 230 to 250 trial participants, of whom roughly 200 were given two doses of AZD1222 and around 25 were given two doses of MenACWY control vaccine. Trial participants were enrolled by age into subgroups of 18-55, 56-69 and 70-plus years, and 148, 28 and 57 TCR-sequenced participants, respectively, were included in these subgroups. Summary of the overall study and its limitations: The 56-69-year group was small, and its depth increase did not reach significance, likely because of low power. Epitopes outside the regions mutated in the B.1.351 and B.1.1.7 variants were reportedly recognized by nearly half of the unique spike-specific TCRs. The whole spike protein was spanned by vaccine-associated CD4 TCRs, and dominant responses were seen in regions 160-218 and 743-854. Conclusions about previously exposed vaccinees are limited because only six or seven AZD1222 recipients were SARS-CoV-2 seropositive at baseline. Because no day 14 peak-response samples were available, the repertoires could be characterized only after the peak T cell response. Most participants were white British and females outnumbered males, and the authors suggested that clonal diversity may have been underestimated. A significant rise in spike-specific TCR breadth and depth was observed after two AZD1222 doses relative to day 0 and relative to MenACWY recipients.

For this clone: It lacks a known antigen. No per-base quality is available; no much larger clone lies one base away.

The CDR3, from cysteine to phenylalanine, totals 14 residues. Just CDR3 DNA is preserved here, 42 bases in frame from base 1. Reading the germline V gene gives CDR1 MNHEY and CDR2 SVGAGI. The trim is 2 bases for V and 7 bases for J, with a gap of 14 bases between the germline ends. The CDR3 regions of human TCRbeta chains were subjected to immunosequencing. The study's own analysis went as follows. TCRs in the repertoires were compared against a reference library of SARS-CoV-2-specific TCRs that had been generated with the MIRA antigen-specificity platform. Breadth was defined as the fraction of unique TCRs that were SARS-CoV-2-associated, and depth was defined as the fraction of total T cells that were SARS-CoV-2-associated. Using the MIRA data, each spike-specific TCR was assigned both to the spike region to which the TCR was reactive and to a CD4 or CD8 class. Log10-transformed breadth and depth values were compared by one-way ANOVA with Sidak's multiple comparisons tests. Not all clones reach the TCRdb copy of this immuneACCESS table, which keeps in-frame sequences only. Checked studies attribute under half of the gap to unresolved V genes and leave the rest unexplained. That table is the source of V, J and clone size, and D and trimming were worked out from the DNA. The table for this sample lists some 160,000 clones; 85% to 95% of them were counted only once. Together, the top ten hold approximately 4.8% of the sample.

The meaning of the sample's time point label: baseline before first vaccination. The vaccinee samples were drawn from two UK trials, COV001 and COV002, one of which was a single-blind randomized controlled phase 2/3 trial testing AZD1222 (ChAdOx1 nCoV-19) in healthy adults. For TCRbeta chain sequencing, PBMC samples were collected from trial participants at day 0 and at day 28 after the second dose. The V and J segments used are TRBV6-5 and TRBJ1-2, with a weak D call of TRBD1 (6 bases match). Sequenced material: peripheral blood, taken on day 0 of AZD1222 vaccination. This clonotype was sampled from an adult in good health. The nucleotide sequence is TGTGCCAGCAGTTACGGGCAGGGGTTGGGTGGCTACACCTTC. Its protein is CASSYGQGLGGYTF.